Each of the 15 T cell receptor beta chains below was sequenced from the same sample in a study of blood T cell repertoires in COVID-19. The data were produced by immunoSEQ multiplex PCR, yet TCRdb's version contains in-frame clones alone and is incomplete. The sample contains roughly 78,000 clones, about 85% of which appear only once. Sequencing was done on a sample of peripheral blood. These receptors all stem from a man aged 45 to 65 with COVID-19, enrolled during active disease.

The chain couples TRBV10-3 to TRBJ1-5, with a possible D match to TRBD1 (6 bases). The CDR3 spans 14 residues. Per germline, CDR1 ENHRY and CDR2 SYGVKD. V was shortened by 6 bases and J by 3 bases, with 12 bases between the two germline ends. The CDR3, as DNA: TGTGCCATCAGCCCCGGACAGCTCAATCAGCCCCAGCATTTT. Amino acids: CAISPGQLNQPQHF.

This clone showed up just once. V and J are TRBV6-5 and TRBJ1-5; D is uncertain. The V and J ends lost 3 bases and 0 bases respectively, with 3 bases between them. This CDR3 contains 13 residues. The germline V gene encodes CDR1 MNHEY and CDR2 SVGAGI. The CDR3 protein is CASSYYSNQPQHF. Here the CDR3 DNA reads TGTGCCAGCAGTTATTATAGCAATCAGCCCCAGCATTTT.

This rearrangement joins TRBV4-2 to TRBJ1-1; unclear D gene. Germline loops: CDR1 LGHNA, CDR2 YNFKEQ. V was cut by 6 bases and J by 1 base, with 9 bases left in between. The CDR3 is 13 amino acids. CDR3 sequence (DNA): TGTGCCAGCAGTGTTAGACAGAACACTGAAGCTTTCTTT. Its protein is CASSVRQNTEAFF.

This clone was recorded a few times. J is TRBJ2-1 and V is TRBV7-3; no clear D gene. V was pared by 5 bases and J by 0 bases, with 11 bases between. This CDR3 is 15 amino acids long. CDR1 and CDR2 from the germline V gene are SGHTA and FQGTGA. The CDR3 loop is CASSMGMSSYNEQFF. CDR3 nucleotides: TGTGCCAGCAGCATGGGCATGAGCTCCTACAATGAGCAGTTCTTC.

The gene calls are TRBV29-1 and TRBJ1-2; D gene uncertain. The ends were cut back, 0 bases at V and 7 bases at J, with 6 bases in the middle. The length of the CDR3 is 11 residues. The germline CDR1 and CDR2 sequences are SQVTM and ANQGSEA. The CDR3 DNA sequence: TGCAGCGTTGAAGATTCGGGTGGCTACACCTTC. This gives the protein CSVEDSGGYTF.

This chain connects TRBV18 to TRBJ2-7; perhaps TRBD1 as D (5 bases). The CDR3 is 14 amino acids. Trimming left V 3 bases short and J 4 bases short, with 13 bases between. Germline CDR1 and CDR2: KGHSH and LQKENI. This chain's CDR3 is CASSPIVGVYEQYF. The CDR3, as DNA: TGTGCCAGCTCACCGATAGTAGGGGTTTACGAGCAGTACTTC.

The CDR3 DNA reads TGTGCCAGCAGCTCCGTCATTCTAGCGGGGGGCTCTGGGGCCAACGTCCTGACTTTC. It encodes CASSSVILAGGSGANVLTF. The rearrangement links TRBV13 to TRBJ2-6, with 11 bases aligning to TRBD2. Germline assignment: CDR1 PRHDT and CDR2 FYEKMQ (reference sequence). CDR3 length equals 19 residues. V lost 4 bases to trimming and J lost 0 bases; unmatched junction nucleotides: 8.

This rearrangement joins TRBV6-5 to TRBJ2-3, with D maybe TRBD1 (6 bases). The ends were cut back, 8 bases at V and 8 bases at J, with 11 bases in the middle. Germline CDR1 is MNHEY and CDR2 is SVGAGI. The CDR3 loop spans 11 amino acids. This CDR3 reads CASQGLATQYF. CDR3 DNA: TGTGCCAGCCAGGGGCTGGCTACGCAGTATTTT.

The chain employs TRBV5-6 and TRBJ2-7; unclear D gene. Trimming cost V 6 bases and J 4 bases, with 20 bases left between them. The CDR3 extends over 15 amino acids. The V gene's germline CDR1 is SGHDT and CDR2 YYEEEE. CDR3 protein: CASTFLNSLHYEQYF. The CDR3, as DNA: TGTGCCAGCACTTTCTTGAACAGCCTACATTACGAGCAGTACTTC.

The V gene is TRBV24-1, the J gene TRBJ2-1; the D gene is possibly TRBD2 (7 bases). The CDR3 totals 16 residues. The V gene lost 3 bases and the J gene lost 7 bases, with 18 bases spanning the gap. Per the germline V gene, CDR1 is KGHDR and CDR2 is SFDVKD. The CDR3 DNA sequence: TGTGCCACCAGTGATCCCACGTCCCGGGGGGCGAATGAGCAGTTCTTC. It encodes CATSDPTSRGANEQFF.

Only a few counts were recorded for this clone. This chain joins TRBV6-6 and TRBJ1-4; tentatively, D is TRBD1 (6 bases). The ends were cut back, 6 bases at V and 7 bases at J, with 12 bases in the middle. The germline gives CDR1 MNHNY, CDR2 SVGAGI (reference sequence). The CDR3 consists of 13 residues. CDR3 amino acids: CASSRGTGEKLFF. Written as DNA, the CDR3 is TGTGCCAGCAGCAGGGGAACGGGTGAAAAACTGTTTTTT.

This clone was seen a few times. The chain carries TRBV5-1 and TRBJ2-1, with 7 bases matching TRBD2. The CDR3 has 15 residues. Germline trimming cut 0 bases from V and 4 bases from J; bases unmatched to any gene: 4. The germline V gene has CDR1 SGHRS and CDR2 YFSETQ. The CDR3 loop reads CASSLDGDYYNEQFF. The DNA for the CDR3 is TGCGCCAGCAGCTTGGACGGGGACTATTACAATGAGCAGTTCTTC.

This clone was seen just once. The V and J genes are TRBV6-5 and TRBJ2-1; 9 nucleotides agree with TRBD1. V lost 6 bases, J lost 8 bases, and 2 bases stayed unmatched. Germline assignment: CDR1 MNHEY and CDR2 SVGAGI. This CDR3 comprises 12 residues. The CDR3 nucleotides read TGTGCCAGCAGCAGGGACAGGGATGAGCAGTTCTTC. Its protein product is CASSRDRDEQFF.

The CDR3 nucleotides are TGTGCCATCAGTAGGACAGGTGAAAAACTGTTTTTT. This encodes CAISRTGEKLFF. The chain uses TRBV10-3 and TRBJ1-4; TRBD1 aligns across 7 bases. CDR3 size: 12 residues. Germline V CDR1 and CDR2: ENHRY, SYGVKD. V lost 5 bases, J lost 7 bases, and 1 base stayed unmatched.

The genes are TRBV25-1 and TRBJ2-1; 10 nucleotides agree with TRBD2. V lost 6 bases to trimming and J lost 7 bases; unmatched junction nucleotides: 3. Germline CDR1 and CDR2: MGHDK and SYGVNS. The CDR3 totals 13 residues. Written as DNA, the CDR3 is TGTGCCAGCAGGGGGACTAGCGAAAATGAGCAGTTCTTC. Encoded protein: CASRGTSENEQFF. Based on the CDR3 plus reference TRBV25-1 and TRBJ2-1, the full variable domain is EADIYQTPRYLVIGTGKKITLECSQTMGHDKMYWYQQDPGMELHLIHYSYGVNSTEKGDLSSESTVSRIRTEHFPLTLESARPSHTSQYLCASRGTSENEQFFGPGTRLTVL.